The TCR beta chain under discussion was sequenced for a study of blood T cell repertoires in COVID-19. Study-level information: Material from acute and convalescent COVID-19 was sourced from the United States, Italy and Spain. Sample material is recorded as cDNA or gDNA derived from T cells, B-cell-depleted T cells, or PBMCs.

In the authors' methods: Reference gene primer amplification gave estimated nucleated cell counts. TCRdb's copy holds only in-frame clones and misses some; the assay was immunoSEQ multiplex PCR. V, J and clone size reflect that table, while D and trimming were determined from the DNA. The sample yields 45,000 to 55,000 clones, around 83% seen once. Germline V lookup: CDR1 SGHDT, CDR2 YYEEEE. This CDR3 spans 16 amino acids. V dropped 0 bases and J dropped 3; count of bases not matched to a gene: 5. The TCR comes from a man in his sixties with active COVID-19. Sequences were obtained from peripheral blood. The chain couples TRBV5-6 to TRBJ2-1; 8 bases are shared with TRBD2. The CDR3 coding sequence is TGTGCCAGCAGCTTGGGAGCGGGAGCGCTCTACAATGAGCAGTTCTTC. This gives the protein CASSLGAGALYNEQFF.